A single T cell receptor beta chain is shown here with its context. Germline CDR1 is LGHDT and CDR2 is YNNKEL (reference sequence). Between the trimmed V and J ends, which lost 4 bases and 5 bases, there was a span of 17 bases. CDR3 length: 15 residues. Only in-frame clones appear in the TCRdb table, and some are missing; sequencing was by immunoSEQ multiplex PCR. The top ten clones hold around 3% of a sample with 250,000 to 300,000 clones, roughly 79% of them seen once. This entry belongs to a study of blood T cell repertoires in COVID-19. On the study more broadly: Samples representing acute and convalescent COVID-19 were sourced from the United States, Italy and Spain. T cells, B-cell-depleted T cells, or PBMCs supplied cDNA or gDNA.

This receptor was identified in a woman in her sixties with active or convalescent COVID-19. The sequenced sample consisted of peripheral blood. This chain uses TRBV3-1 (or the pseudogene TRBV3-2) with TRBJ2-5; D might be TRBD2 (6 bases). The CDR3 coding sequence is TGTGCCAGCAGCCCCCCAGGAGGCCGGGGGGAGACCCAGTACTTC. This codes for CASSPPGGRGETQYF.